This T cell receptor beta chain was sequenced for a study of blood T cells in healthy people across ages. The V end was cut by 3 bases, the J end by 2 bases, with 23 bases between. CDR1 is MGHDK, CDR2 SYGVNS, per germline. The CDR3 runs to 19 residues. PCR was performed a second time for roughly 7 to 11 cycles using a sample-barcoded 5' primer and a J-beta primer mix. TCRdb recomputed calls from the 5' RACE reads with MiXCR, one row per CDR3 protein. There are over 700,000 distinct CDR3 sequences in the sample; about 25% occur only once, and 9.4% lies in the top ten. This same sample was also part of a study on T cells of mothers and their children. From that study: Donors comprised three healthy Caucasian mothers plus their six children. Some 2.7 million TCR beta reads per child versus over 9 million per mother.

The chain carries TRBV25-1 and TRBJ1-3, with a tentative D call TRBD1 (5 bases). The sequenced material came from blood. This TCR derives from a boy younger than 18 in good health. CDR3 coding DNA: TGTGCCAGCAGTGATTACTTTCTTGGAGACAGTAAGACTGGAAACACCATATATTTT. Translation gives CASSDYFLGDSKTGNTIYF.